The text below deals with one T cell receptor beta chain. This CDR3 region has 16 residues. Trimming left V 0 bases short and J 1 base short, with 12 bases between. CDR1 is LGHNA, CDR2 YSLEER, per germline. The data originate from a study of shared clonotypes between healthy human individuals. Background on the study: Donors were a couple of women and a few men aged 18 to 49.

Naive-designated CD8 cells lacked CD45RO, were positively enriched for CCR7, and omitted terminally differentiated effector memory CD45RA+ cells. A deep-level run was used for the assay. The method was immunoSEQ multiplex PCR; TCRdb's version includes in-frame clones alone and lacks a portion of them. The repertoire consists of 2 million to 2.5 million clones, with roughly 94% occurring once and the leading ten covering around 1.1%. The sequencing input was naive CD8+ T cells sorted from blood. This receptor was taken from a man between 18 and 35 years old in good health. The chain combines TRBV4-3 with TRBJ1-2, with TRBD1 as a possible D gene (5 bases). As DNA, the CDR3 is TGCGCCAGCAGCCAAGATATCGAAGGGGTTAACTATGGCTACACCTTC. Its translation: CASSQDIEGVNYGYTF.